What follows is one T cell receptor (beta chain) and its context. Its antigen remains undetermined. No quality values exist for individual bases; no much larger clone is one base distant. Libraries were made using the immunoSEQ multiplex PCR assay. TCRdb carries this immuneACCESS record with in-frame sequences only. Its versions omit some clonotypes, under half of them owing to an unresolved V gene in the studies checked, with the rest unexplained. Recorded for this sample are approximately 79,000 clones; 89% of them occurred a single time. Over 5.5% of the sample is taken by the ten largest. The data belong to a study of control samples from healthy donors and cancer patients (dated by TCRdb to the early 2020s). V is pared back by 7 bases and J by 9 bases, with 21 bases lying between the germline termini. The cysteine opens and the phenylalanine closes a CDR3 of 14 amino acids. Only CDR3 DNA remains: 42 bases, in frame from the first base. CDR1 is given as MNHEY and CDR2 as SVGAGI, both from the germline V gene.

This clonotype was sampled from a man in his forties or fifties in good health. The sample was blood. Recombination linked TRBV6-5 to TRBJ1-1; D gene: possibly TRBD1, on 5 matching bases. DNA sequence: TGTGCCAGCAATGTTTGGGGAGGGGACTGGCAAGCTTTCTTT. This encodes CASNVWGGDWQAFF.